These 7 T cell receptor beta chains share one sample of origin, sequenced in a study of cytomegalovirus exposure and HLA in healthy donors. The study ran its PCR with 60 Vbeta and 13 Jbeta primers. Clones were read by immunoSEQ multiplex PCR, and TCRdb kept only the in-frame ones, dropping some. The top ten hold approximately 2% of the sample, which has around 190,000 clones, around 81% seen once. Sequenced: PBMCs. These receptors originate from a man younger than 40 in good health and CMV-seronegative.

The CDR3 DNA sequence: TGTGCCAGCAGCCCGGGGACTAGCGGGAGGGCTCGCACAGATACGCAGTATTTT. Translating it yields CASSPGTSGRARTDTQYF. This chain joins TRBV5-4 and TRBJ2-3, with 16 bases lining up with TRBD2. The CDR3 has 18 amino acids. V was clipped by 4 bases and J by 1 base; unmatched bases: 6. Germline-derived CDR1 and CDR2 are SGHNT and YYREEE (reference sequence). Variable domain in full (rest from reference TRBV5-4 and TRBJ2-3): ETGVTQSPTHLIKTRGQQVTLRCSSQSGHNTVSWYQQALGQGPQFIFQYYREEENGRGNFPPRFSGLQFPNYSSELNVNALELDDSALYLCASSPGTSGRARTDTQYFGPGTRLTVL.

The chain employs TRBV6-1 and TRBJ2-7, with a tentative D call TRBD2 (5 bases). Germline CDR1 and CDR2: MNHNS and SASEGT. The length of the CDR3 is 13 residues. V dropped 6 bases and J dropped 4 bases, with 13 bases sitting between them. CDR3 sequence: CASSGKGEYEQYF. CDR3 in DNA: TGTGCCAGCAGCGGGAAGGGAGAGTACGAGCAGTACTTC.

The V call is TRBV5-1, the J call TRBJ2-1; D may be TRBD1 (5 bases). With 4 bases removed from V and 7 bases from J, the gap between germline ends came to 12 bases. This CDR3 contains 13 residues. The germline V gene encodes CDR1 SGHRS and CDR2 YFSETQ. The CDR3 spells CASSLPSGNEQFF. The CDR3 DNA follows: TGCGCCAGCAGCCTTCCTTCAGGGAATGAGCAGTTCTTC.

CDR3 sequence reads: CASSGQGRTEAFF. The CDR3 region has the DNA TGTGCCAGCAGTGGACAGGGGAGGACTGAAGCTTTCTTT. The V call is TRBV6-1, the J call TRBJ1-1; 8 nucleotides line up with TRBD1. There are 13 residues in the CDR3. Germline CDR1 MNHNS, CDR2 SASEGT. The J segment lost 5 bases and the V segment lost 4 bases, leaving 3 bases of the junction unmatched.

The chain links TRBV11-2 to TRBJ2-1; 8 bases match TRBD1. The CDR3 has 16 amino acids. With V trimmed by 5 bases and J by 0 bases, 6 bases remained unmatched. CDR1 SGHAT and CDR2 FQNNGV come from the germline V gene. The CDR3 nucleotides read TGTGCCAGCAGCCCCACAGGGGGGAGCTCCTACAATGAGCAGTTCTTC. This gives the protein CASSPTGGSSYNEQFF.

The V call is TRBV9, the J call TRBJ2-1; 7 bases line up with TRBD2. Germline loops: CDR1 SGDLS, CDR2 YYNGEE. Losses at the gene ends were 4 bases for V and 4 bases for J; bases not matched to a gene: 8. The CDR3 is made up of 15 amino acids. Here the CDR3 DNA reads TGTGCCAGCAGCTTAACTAGCGCCGCTTACAATGAGCAGTTCTTC. Translation: CASSLTSAAYNEQFF.

On this clone: The sample has other DNA sequences that encode this CDR3 too. The chain is built from TRBV6-6 and TRBJ2-3, with D possibly TRBD2 on 5 matching bases. The CDR3 is made up of 15 amino acids. Trimming removed 0 bases from V and 0 bases from J, with 7 bases in between. In germline, CDR1 is MNHNY, CDR2 SVGAGI (reference sequence). The DNA for the CDR3 is TGTGCCAGCAGTTACTCGAGCGGTAGCACAGATACGCAGTATTTT. This sequence encodes CASSYSSGSTDTQYF.